This T cell receptor (beta chain) was found in a study of blood T cells in healthy people across ages. Findings and caveats of the study: Without sorted subsets, naive and antigen-experienced compartments could not be conclusively compared. As age increased, TCR beta diversity per million T cells fell in a roughly linear fashion.

Regarding this clonotype: The antigen is unknown.

V was cut by 6 bases and J by 6 bases, with 9 bases left in between. The CDR3 runs 12 residues. Germline values: CDR1 MDHEN, CDR2 SYDVKM. Next came a second PCR, run for roughly 6 to 11 cycles, which used a sample-barcoded 5' primer along with a J-beta primer mix. Via MiXCR, TCRdb re-called the 5' RACE reads, giving one row per CDR3 protein. The sample includes about 780,000 distinct CDR3 sequences, under 30% of them seen just once. This sample was also put to use in a study of T cells of mothers and their children.

The chain uses TRBV28 and TRBJ2-1; weak D call: TRBD2 (6 bases). Material for sequencing was blood. The TCR was taken from a boy aged 10-17 years in good health. The CDR3 DNA is TGTGCCAGCAGGGAGGGGTGCAATGAGCAGTTCTTC. Protein product: CASREGCNEQFF.